This T cell receptor beta chain emerged from a study of regulatory T cells in long-lasting Graves disease. The CDR3 runs to 16 residues. Looked up from germline, CDR1 is SNHLY and CDR2 is FYNNEI. The ends lost 2 bases at V and 3 bases at J; junction bases unmatched: 3. As for time point: newly diagnosed GD, antithyroid drugs for less than 3 months. Making the TCR library involved RNA that had been extracted from PBMCs. Arm-PCR of CDR3 regions with iRepertoire HTBI primers generated TCR beta libraries. MiXCR, run by TCRdb on the multiplex PCR reads, gives a single entry per CDR3 protein. The sample carries some 490,000 distinct CDR3 sequences, 12% recorded once. This clonotype was counted ten times or more. The sample also formed part of further work on T cells in Graves' hyperthyroidism and ophthalmopathy. That source notes: Blood samples included most of the expanded thyroid clonotypes exceeding 0.001.

The chain combines TRBV2 with TRBJ2-3; 12 bases line up with TRBD2. The clonotype originates from a woman between 25 and 40 years old with Graves disease. The sample here was peripheral blood mononuclear cells (PBMCs), taken at new diagnosis, from a patient treated with antithyroid drugs. CDR3 in amino acids: CASSEFGLAGTDTQYF. DNA of the CDR3: TGTGCCAGCAGTGAATTTGGACTAGCGGGAACAGATACGCAGTATTTT.